The source of this T cell receptor beta chain is a study of human T cells and chemical hapten exposure. Indicated time point: healthy volunteer bleed at 6 weeks. From whole blood left unfractionated, total RNA was extracted. CDR3 length: 14 amino acids. Germline CDR1 and CDR2: SGHRS and YFSETQ. V was clipped by 5 bases and J by 0 bases, with 11 bases between them. Under the authors' procedure: A per-sample median of about 94,000 TCRs was observed, with counts ranging from roughly 20,000 to 700,000. TCRdb reanalysed the RACE reads using MiXCR and keeps one entry per CDR3 protein. The V and J calls, along with clone size, are taken from TCRdb and not from the paper's own processing. The sample holds about 82,000 distinct CDR3 sequences; about 8.7% are singletons and the top ten take approximately 1.4%. This clonotype came up many times.

The V and J genes are TRBV5-1 and TRBJ1-1; D is unclear. This TCR was recovered from a male donor in good health. Some clones in this sample may be carry-over from other donors' samples. The sequenced sample consisted of whole blood. The CDR3 loop is CASRVGSMNTEAFF. In DNA, the CDR3 is TGCGCCAGCAGGGTCGGCTCCATGAACACTGAAGCTTTCTTT. The variable domain in full, completed from reference TRBV5-1 and TRBJ1-1, reads KAGVTQTPRYLIKTRGQQVTLSCSPISGHRSVSWYQQTPGQGLQFLFEYFSETQRNKGNFPGRFSGRQFSNSRSEMNVSTLELGDSALYLCASRVGSMNTEAFFGQGTRLTVV.